Following are 11 T cell receptor beta chains from one sample sequenced in a study of blood T cell repertoires in COVID-19. Only in-frame clones appear in the TCRdb table, and some are missing; sequencing was by immunoSEQ multiplex PCR. Among about 130,000 clones listed, around 83% were seen once. The sequenced sample consisted of peripheral blood. The receptors were sampled from a woman aged 80 or over with acute or convalescent COVID-19.

The chain is built from TRBV7-2 and TRBJ2-3; D unclear. The germline V gene encodes CDR1 SGHTA and CDR2 FQGNSA. The CDR3 has 15 amino acids. Trimming removed 0 bases from V and 0 bases from J, with 7 bases in between. The CDR3 DNA reads TGTGCCAGCAGCTTAGCGTTGTCTAGCACAGATACGCAGTATTTT. Translating gives CASSLALSSTDTQYF.

The chain links TRBV19 to TRBJ2-2, with 14 bases aligning to TRBD2. Trimming at V came to 6 bases and at J to 3 bases, leaving 6 bases not matched to a gene. Per germline, CDR1 LNHDA and CDR2 SQIVND (reference sequence). There are 17 residues in the CDR3. The CDR3 is CASSGLAGGGYTGELFF. In DNA form, the CDR3 reads TGTGCCAGTAGCGGACTAGCGGGGGGCGGATACACCGGGGAGCTGTTTTTT.

The chain couples TRBV5-5 to TRBJ1-1; D is ambiguous. The CDR3 runs to 14 residues. Between the trimmed V and J ends, which lost 4 bases and 3 bases, there was a span of 13 bases. Germline CDR1 is SGHKS and CDR2 is YYEKEE (reference sequence). In DNA form, the CDR3 reads TGTGCCAGCAGCGTGAGAGGGTTTGACACTGAAGCTTTCTTT. Amino acid sequence: CASSVRGFDTEAFF.

The chain employs TRBV20-1 and TRBJ1-4, with D perhaps matching TRBD1 (6 bases). Looked up from germline, CDR1 is DFQATT and CDR2 is SNEGSKA (reference sequence). Trimming removed 5 bases from V and 8 bases from J, with 9 bases in between. The length of the CDR3 is 11 residues. The CDR3 DNA reads TGCAGTGCTTTTACAGGGGAAAAACTGTTTTTT. It encodes CSAFTGEKLFF.

V is TRBV7-2 and J is TRBJ2-7; D is ambiguous. V lost 5 bases to trimming and J lost 2 bases, with 10 bases between them. Germline loops: CDR1 SGHTA, CDR2 FQGNSA. This CDR3 has 13 residues. CDR3 protein: CASSPSATYEQYF. CDR3 DNA: TGTGCCAGCAGCCCGAGCGCAACCTACGAGCAGTACTTC.

V and J are TRBV5-1 and TRBJ2-1; D perhaps matches TRBD2 (6 bases). Per the germline V gene, CDR1 is SGHRS and CDR2 is YFSETQ. V was cut by 2 bases and J by 6 bases, with 15 bases left in between. This CDR3 is 15 amino acids long. CDR3 sequence reads: CASSFQGGSGNEQFF. DNA of the CDR3: TGCGCCAGCAGCTTCCAGGGAGGTAGCGGCAATGAGCAGTTCTTC.

The gene calls are TRBV7-2 and TRBJ1-1, with TRBD1 matching over 10 bases. V lost 2 bases, J lost 4 bases, and 7 bases stayed unmatched. The CDR3 is 16 residues long. CDR1 is SGHTA, CDR2 FQGNSA, per germline. The CDR3 sequence: CASSLSKGQGGTEAFF. The DNA of the CDR3 is TGTGCCAGCAGCTTAAGCAAAGGACAGGGGGGCACTGAAGCTTTCTTT.

The J gene is TRBJ2-6, the V gene TRBV19; 11 nucleotides line up with TRBD1. V dropped 5 bases and J dropped 0; count of bases not matched to a gene: 9. Germline assignment: CDR1 LNHDA and CDR2 SQIVND (reference sequence). This CDR3 has 19 amino acids. The CDR3 DNA is TGTGCCAGTAGTCGATTCAGGGGACAGGGGGTCTCTGGGGCCAACGTCCTGACTTTC. Its protein product is CASSRFRGQGVSGANVLTF.

CDR3 DNA: TGTGCCAGCAGTGGATCAGGTAGCAATCAGCCCCAGCATTTT. Its translation is CASSGSGSNQPQHF. The J gene is TRBJ1-5, the V gene TRBV25-1; D is unclear. The CDR3 covers 14 residues. CDR1 and CDR2 from the germline V gene are MGHDK and SYGVNS. V shed 4 bases and J shed 0 bases, with 7 bases lying between them.

The chain recombines TRBV7-2 with TRBJ2-1; D not resolved. This CDR3 region has 11 residues. Germline values: CDR1 SGHTA, CDR2 FQGNSA. Trimming stripped 1 base from V and 9 bases from J, with 4 bases between. CDR3 protein: CASSLDTEQFF. The CDR3 DNA reads as TGTGCCAGCAGCTTAGACACTGAGCAGTTCTTC.

The CDR3 sequence: CASSSAGGRNEKLFF. The CDR3 coding sequence is TGTGCCAGCAGCTCCGCAGGGGGCAGGAATGAAAAACTGTTTTTT. The J gene is TRBJ1-4, the V gene TRBV11-2; 8 bases align to TRBD1. Germline V lookup: CDR1 SGHAT, CDR2 FQNNGV. The CDR3 loop spans 15 amino acids. V shed 4 bases and J 5 bases; nucleotides not matched to a gene: 6.